A single TCR beta chain is shown here with its context. Its ends do not fully match the called genes, so a read error is possible. The data are from a study of blood T cell repertoires in COVID-19. In the authors' methods: Amplification from reference gene primers served as the basis for estimated nucleated cell counts. Clones were sequenced by immunoSEQ multiplex PCR, and TCRdb holds only the in-frame ones, with some missing. Clonal size and the V and J genes are those of that table, whereas D and trimming came from the DNA. The table shows hundreds of thousands of clones, with about 80% occurring only once. CDR3 size: 15 residues. The germline V gene encodes CDR1 SNHLY and CDR2 FYNNEI.

The TCR was taken from a human donor in a cohort sampled during active COVID-19. The chain uses TRBV2 and TRBJ2-7; 9 bases agree with TRBD2. The sample was peripheral blood. The CDR3 nucleotides read TGTGCCAGCAGTGAGAGATTGACTAGCGGCGGTCTAACGAACTTC. Its protein product is CASSERLTSGGLTNF.